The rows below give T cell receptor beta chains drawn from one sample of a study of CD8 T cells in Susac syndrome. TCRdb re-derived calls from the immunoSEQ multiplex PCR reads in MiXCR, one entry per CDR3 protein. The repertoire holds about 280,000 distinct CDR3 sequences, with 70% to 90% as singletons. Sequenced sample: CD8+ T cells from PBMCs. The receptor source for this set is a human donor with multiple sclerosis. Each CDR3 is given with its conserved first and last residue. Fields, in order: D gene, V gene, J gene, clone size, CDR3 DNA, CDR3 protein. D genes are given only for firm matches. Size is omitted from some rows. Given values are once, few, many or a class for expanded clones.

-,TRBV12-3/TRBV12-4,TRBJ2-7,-,TGTGCCAGCAGCCCGACCCGCACGGAGCAGTACTTC,CASSPTRTEQYF
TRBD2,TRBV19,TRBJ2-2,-,TGTGCCACTACCCTTGTGGGGGGGTACACCGGGGAGCTGTTTTTT,CATTLVGGYTGELFF
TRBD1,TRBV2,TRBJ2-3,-,TGTGCCAGCAGAGAATCAGGGGGCGAAGATACGCAGTATTTT,CASRESGGEDTQYF
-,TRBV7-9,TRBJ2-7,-,TGTGCCAGCAGCTTTCTTGGAAGACAATACGAGCAGTACTTC,CASSFLGRQYEQYF
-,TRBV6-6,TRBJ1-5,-,TGTGCCAGCAGTTACCCGGGGGCAGGGCGCGGCCAGCCCCAGCATTTT,CASSYPGAGRGQPQHF
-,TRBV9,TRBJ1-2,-,TGTGCCAGCAGCGTAGATATTGGGGGGGCCAAGAACTATGGCTACACCTTC,CASSVDIGGAKNYGYTF
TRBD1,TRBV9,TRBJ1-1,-,TGTGCCAGCAGCGGGGGGACAGACACTGAAGCTTTCTTT,CASSGGTDTEAFF
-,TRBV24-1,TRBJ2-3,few,TGTGCCACCAGTGATCCCACAGATACGCAGTATTTT,CATSDPTDTQYF
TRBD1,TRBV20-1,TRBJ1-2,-,TGCAGTGCTTGGTGGCGCCGCGGCAGGGGGGATGGCGGCTACACCTTC,CSAWWRRGRGDGGYTF
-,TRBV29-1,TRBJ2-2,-,TGCAGCGTTGAAGTAAGGGGGTCGAACACCGGGGAGCTGTTTTTT,CSVEVRGSNTGELFF
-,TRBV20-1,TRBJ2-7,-,TGCAGTGCTACCGGGACTCTTATCGCGGAGCAGTACTTC,CSATGTLIAEQYF
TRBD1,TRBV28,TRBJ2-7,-,TGTGCCAGCAGTTTACTTCCGGGACAGACCTACGAGCAGTACTTC,CASSLLPGQTYEQYF
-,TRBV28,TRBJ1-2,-,TGTGCCAGCAGTTCCGCCTGGGTCACCCAGAGCTTCTATGGCTACACCTTC,CASSSAWVTQSFYGYTF
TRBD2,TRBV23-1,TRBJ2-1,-,TGCGCCCCGCAGCACAAGAAATCGACCCAGGGACTAGCGGGAGGAATCCGACAGTTCTTC,CAPQHKKSTQGLAGGIRQFF
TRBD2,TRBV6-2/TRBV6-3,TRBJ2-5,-,TGTGCCAGCAGTTACCTTTTACTAGCGGGACCTGTTCAAGAGACCCAGTACTTC,CASSYLLLAGPVQETQYF
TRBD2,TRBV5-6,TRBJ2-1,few,TGTGCCAGCAGCCCGACTAGCGGGAATGAGCAGTTCTTC,CASSPTSGNEQFF
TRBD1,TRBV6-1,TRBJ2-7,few,TGTGCCAGCAGTGCTAGGGACAGGACGCCATCCTACGAGCAGTACTTC,CASSARDRTPSYEQYF
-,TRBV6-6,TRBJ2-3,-,TGTGCCAGCAGTTACCCCGCAGATACGCAGTATTTT,CASSYPADTQYF
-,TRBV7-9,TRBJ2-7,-,TGTGCCAGCAGCTCCCGGTTCTACGAGCAGTACTTC,CASSSRFYEQYF
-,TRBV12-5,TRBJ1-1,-,TGTGCTAGTGGTTTGGGCCCCACTGAAGCTTTCTTT,CASGLGPTEAFF
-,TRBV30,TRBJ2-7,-,TGTGCCTGGAGTGTACCGGCGCTGGGGCAGTACTTC,CAWSVPALGQYF
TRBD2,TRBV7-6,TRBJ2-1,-,TGTGCCAGCAGCCGAACACTAGCGGGAGGTGGGAATGAGCAGTTCTTC,CASSRTLAGGGNEQFF
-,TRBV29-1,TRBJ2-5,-,TGCAGCGTTGCTCAGGAGCCCTACAAGCAGTACTTC,CSVAQEPYKQYF
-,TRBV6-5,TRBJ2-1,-,TGTGCCAGCAGCGAAAGGGCACCCTACAATGAGCAGTTCTTC,CASSERAPYNEQFF
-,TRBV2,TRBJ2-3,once,TGTGCCAGCAGTGAAACAAAAAGGGGGAATCGTGGCACAGATACGCAGTATTTT,CASSETKRGNRGTDTQYF
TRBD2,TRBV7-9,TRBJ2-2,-,TGTGCCAGCAGCTTAGCGGGAGGGGTTGCCGGGGAGCTGTTTTTT,CASSLAGGVAGELFF
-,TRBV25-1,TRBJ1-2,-,TGTGCCAGCAGTGAACCCGCAGCCTACTATGGCTACACCTTC,CASSEPAAYYGYTF
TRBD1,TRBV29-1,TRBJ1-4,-,TGCAGCGGAGGGACAGGGAACGAAAAACTGTTTTTT,CSGGTGNEKLFF
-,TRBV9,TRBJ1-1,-,TGTGCCAGCAGCGGCGGAGGACCGAACACTGAAGCTTTCTTT,CASSGGGPNTEAFF
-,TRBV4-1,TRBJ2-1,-,TGCGCCGGCAGCCACCGGTCCCACCCGGCCTACAATGAGCAGTTCTTC,CAGSHRSHPAYNEQFF
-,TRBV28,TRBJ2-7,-,TGTGCCAGCAGTCCGCGGGACAGCTCCTACGAGCAGTACTTC,CASSPRDSSYEQYF
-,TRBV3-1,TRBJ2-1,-,TGTGCCAGCAGCCAACCAACCCCCTACAATGAGCAGTTCTTC,CASSQPTPYNEQFF
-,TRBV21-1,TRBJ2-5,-,TGTGCCAGCAGCAACTGTGCAGGAGGCGAGACCCAGTACTTC,CASSNCAGGETQYF
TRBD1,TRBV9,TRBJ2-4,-,TGTGCCAGCAGCGCTTACAGGGGGGACATTCAGTACTTC,CASSAYRGDIQYF
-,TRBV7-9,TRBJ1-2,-,TGTGCCAGCAGCTTAGCCGGTCGGGAACGGGGAGAGGGCTACACCTTC,CASSLAGRERGEGYTF
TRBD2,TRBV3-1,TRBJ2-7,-,TGTGCCAGCAGCCAAGATTCAAGCGGGAGCGGCTACGAGCAGTACTTC,CASSQDSSGSGYEQYF
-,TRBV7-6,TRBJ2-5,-,TGTGCCAGCAGCCTAGACAGATTTCAAGAGACCCAGTACTTC,CASSLDRFQETQYF
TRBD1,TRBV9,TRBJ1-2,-,TGTGCCAGCAGCCTTAGGACAGGGGGCAACTATGGCTACACCTTC,CASSLRTGGNYGYTF
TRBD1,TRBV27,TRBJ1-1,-,TGTGCCAGCAGTTTAAGGGGGCGGAATGAAGCTTTCTTT,CASSLRGRNEAFF
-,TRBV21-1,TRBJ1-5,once,TGTGCCAGCAGCAAAAGGGGAGGGGGCCGTCAGCCCCAGCATTTT,CASSKRGGGRQPQHF
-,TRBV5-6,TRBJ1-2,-,TGTGCCAGCAGCTTGGCCGTGGGGCCCTTGTGGGGCTACACCTTC,CASSLAVGPLWGYTF